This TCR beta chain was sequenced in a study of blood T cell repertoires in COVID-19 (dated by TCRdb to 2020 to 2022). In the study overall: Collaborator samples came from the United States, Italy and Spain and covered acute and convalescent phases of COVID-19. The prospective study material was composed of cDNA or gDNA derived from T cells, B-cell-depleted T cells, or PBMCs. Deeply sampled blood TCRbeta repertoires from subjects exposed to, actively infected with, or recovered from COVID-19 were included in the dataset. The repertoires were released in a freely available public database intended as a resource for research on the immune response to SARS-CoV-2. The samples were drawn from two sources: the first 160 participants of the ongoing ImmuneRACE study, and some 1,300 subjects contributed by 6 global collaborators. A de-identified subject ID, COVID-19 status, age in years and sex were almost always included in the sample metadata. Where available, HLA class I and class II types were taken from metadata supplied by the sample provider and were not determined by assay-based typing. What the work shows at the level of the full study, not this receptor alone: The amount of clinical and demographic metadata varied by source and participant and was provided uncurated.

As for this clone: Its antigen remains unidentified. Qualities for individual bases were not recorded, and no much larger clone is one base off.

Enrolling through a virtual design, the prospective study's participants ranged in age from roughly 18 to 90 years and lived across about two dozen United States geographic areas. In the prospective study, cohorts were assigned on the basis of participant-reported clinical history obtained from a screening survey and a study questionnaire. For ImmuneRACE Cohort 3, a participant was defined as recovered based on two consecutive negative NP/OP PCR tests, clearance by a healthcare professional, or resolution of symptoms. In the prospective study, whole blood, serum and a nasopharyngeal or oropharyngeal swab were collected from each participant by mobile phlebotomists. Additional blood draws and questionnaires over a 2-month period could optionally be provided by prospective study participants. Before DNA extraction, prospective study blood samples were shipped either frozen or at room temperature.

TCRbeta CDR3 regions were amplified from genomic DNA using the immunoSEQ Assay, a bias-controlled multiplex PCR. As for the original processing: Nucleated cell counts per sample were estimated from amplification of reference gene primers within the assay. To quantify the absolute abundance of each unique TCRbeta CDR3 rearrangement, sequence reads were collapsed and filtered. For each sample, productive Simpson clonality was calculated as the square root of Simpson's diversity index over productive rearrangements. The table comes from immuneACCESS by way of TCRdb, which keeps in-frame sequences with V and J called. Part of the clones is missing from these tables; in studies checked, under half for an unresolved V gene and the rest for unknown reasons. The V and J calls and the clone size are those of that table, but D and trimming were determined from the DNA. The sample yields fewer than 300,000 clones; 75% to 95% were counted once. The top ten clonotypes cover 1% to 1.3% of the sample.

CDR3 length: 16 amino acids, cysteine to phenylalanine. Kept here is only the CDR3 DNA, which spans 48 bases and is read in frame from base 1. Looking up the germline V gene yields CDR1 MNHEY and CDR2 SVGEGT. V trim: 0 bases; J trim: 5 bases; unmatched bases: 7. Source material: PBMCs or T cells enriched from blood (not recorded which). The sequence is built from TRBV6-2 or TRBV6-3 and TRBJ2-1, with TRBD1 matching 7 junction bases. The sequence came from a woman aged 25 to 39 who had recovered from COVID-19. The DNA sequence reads TGTGCCAGCAGTTACTCGAGGGGGCGCATCAACAATGAGCAGTTCTTC. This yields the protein CASSYSRGRINNEQFF.